Listed below are T cell receptor beta chains from one sample, sequenced in a study of immune evolution from preneoplasia to lung adenocarcinoma. Only in-frame clones appear in the TCRdb table, and some are missing; sequencing was by immunoSEQ multiplex PCR. In the table there are around 5,500 clones, 65% to 70% of which are singletons. Sequences were obtained from FFPE adjacent normal lung tissue. Receptors originate from a person older than 75 with lung adenocarcinoma. Each CDR3 is given with its conserved first and last residue. D genes are given only for firm matches. Clone size is stated in some rows and not others, as once, few, many or a class when expanded.

D: TRBD2
V: TRBV2
J: TRBJ2-5
size: .
CDR3: CASSEDGTRGETQYF
DNA: TGTGCCAGCAGTGAAGACGGGACTAGGGGAGAGACCCAGTACTTC

D: .
V: TRBV7-9
J: TRBJ1-1
size: .
CDR3: CASSSSRSNTEAFF
DNA: TGTGCCAGCAGCTCGTCGAGAAGCAACACTGAAGCTTTCTTT

D: TRBD1
V: TRBV6-6
J: TRBJ1-2
size: .
CDR3: CAAEGADGYTF
DNA: TGTGCCGCGGAGGGGGCGGATGGCTACACCTTC

D: .
V: TRBV11-2
J: TRBJ1-5
size: .
CDR3: CASSLGGFQPQHF
DNA: TGTGCCAGCAGCCTCGGGGGCTTTCAGCCCCAGCATTTT

D: TRBD1
V: TRBV7-2
J: TRBJ1-4
size: .
CDR3: CASSFGTDTNEKLFF
DNA: TGTGCCAGCAGCTTTGGGACAGATACCAATGAAAAACTGTTTTTT

D: TRBD2
V: TRBV28
J: TRBJ2-7
size: .
CDR3: CASRGGYEQYF
DNA: TGTGCCAGCAGGGGGGGGTACGAGCAGTACTTC

D: .
V: TRBV11-2
J: TRBJ1-2
size: .
CDR3: CASSLEGSFYGYTF
DNA: TGTGCCAGCAGCTTAGAGGGCAGTTTCTATGGCTACACCTTC

D: .
V: TRBV19
J: TRBJ2-1
size: .
CDR3: CASSISLEPYNEQFF
DNA: TGTGCCAGTAGTATAAGTCTAGAGCCCTACAATGAGCAGTTCTTC

D: .
V: TRBV10-1
J: TRBJ2-2
size: .
CDR3: CASSESKPGYSRGELFF
DNA: TGCGCCAGCAGTGAGTCTAAGCCAGGATACTCTCGCGGGGAGCTGTTTTTT

D: TRBD1
V: TRBV7-2
J: TRBJ2-5
size: large
CDR3: CASSLTGPETQYF
DNA: TGTGCCAGCAGCTTGACAGGGCCAGAGACCCAGTACTTC

D: TRBD1
V: TRBV6-5
J: TRBJ1-1
size: .
CDR3: CASSGTGSTEAFF
DNA: TGTGCCAGCAGCGGGACAGGGTCCACTGAAGCTTTCTTT

D: .
V: TRBV6-6
J: TRBJ2-5
size: .
CDR3: CASSYGSGAQETQYF
DNA: TGTGCCAGCAGTTACGGATCCGGGGCCCAAGAGACCCAGTACTTC

D: TRBD2
V: TRBV29-1
J: TRBJ2-1
size: .
CDR3: CSGSLAGGGNEQFF
DNA: TGCAGCGGGAGCCTTGCGGGGGGCGGAAATGAGCAGTTCTTC

D: .
V: TRBV7-2
J: TRBJ1-2
size: .
CDR3: CASSLYRNYGYTF
DNA: TGTGCCAGCAGCTTATACAGGAACTATGGCTACACCTTC

D: .
V: TRBV28
J: TRBJ1-2
size: .
CDR3: CASSSTDDSYGYTF
DNA: TGTGCCAGCAGTTCGACGGACGACTCCTATGGCTACACCTTC

D: TRBD1
V: TRBV6-6
J: TRBJ2-1
size: once
CDR3: CASSQDRDRGNEQFF
DNA: TGTGCCAGCAGTCAAGACCGGGACAGGGGCAATGAGCAGTTCTTC

D: .
V: TRBV5-4
J: TRBJ2-3
size: .
CDR3: CASSPGPEATQYF
DNA: TGTGCCAGCAGCCCCGGTCCGGAGGCGACGCAGTATTTT

D: TRBD1
V: TRBV4-1
J: TRBJ1-3
size: .
CDR3: CASSRGQVNRRGSGNTIYF
DNA: TGCGCCAGCAGCCGGGGACAGGTAAACCGACGAGGGTCTGGAAACACCATATATTTT

D: .
V: TRBV7-6
J: TRBJ1-1
size: .
CDR3: CASSSQRNTEAFF
DNA: TGTGCCAGCAGCTCCCAACGGAACACTGAAGCTTTCTTT

D: .
V: TRBV28
J: TRBJ2-7
size: .
CDR3: CASRTQGMGYEQYF
DNA: TGTGCCAGCAGGACCCAGGGGATGGGCTACGAGCAGTACTTC

D: .
V: TRBV19
J: TRBJ1-2
size: once
CDR3: CASSIDHDRTNYGYTF
DNA: TGTGCCAGTAGTATAGATCACGACAGGACTAACTATGGCTACACCTTC

D: .
V: TRBV19
J: TRBJ1-6
size: .
CDR3: CASSRHKSSYNSPLHF
DNA: TGTGCCAGTAGTCGCCATAAGAGCTCCTATAATTCACCCCTCCACTTT

D: TRBD1
V: TRBV7-9
J: TRBJ1-2
size: .
CDR3: CASSLTGGGGYTF
DNA: TGTGCCAGCAGCCTCACAGGGGGTGGTGGCTACACCTTC

D: .
V: TRBV2
J: TRBJ2-1
size: few
CDR3: CASSESRGGGNEQFF
DNA: TGTGCCAGCAGTGAATCCCGTGGGGGAGGAAATGAGCAGTTCTTC

D: .
V: TRBV2
J: TRBJ2-7
size: .
CDR3: CASKYGGPSSYEQYF
DNA: TGTGCCAGCAAATACGGGGGGCCCAGCTCCTACGAGCAGTACTTC

D: TRBD1
V: TRBV6-5
J: TRBJ2-5
size: medium-sized
CDR3: CASRPGQGDQETQYF
DNA: TGTGCCAGCAGACCGGGACAGGGCGACCAAGAGACCCAGTACTTC

D: .
V: TRBV11-2
J: TRBJ2-7
size: .
CDR3: CASSSGAGVGQYF
DNA: TGTGCCAGCAGCTCTGGTGCAGGGGTCGGGCAGTACTTC

D: TRBD2
V: TRBV11-3
J: TRBJ2-7
size: few
CDR3: CASSTSGGTYEQYF
DNA: TGTGCCAGCAGCACTAGCGGGGGGACCTACGAGCAGTACTTC

D: .
V: TRBV7-6
J: TRBJ2-5
size: .
CDR3: CASTSLREETQYF
DNA: TGTGCCAGCACCTCCTTGCGGGAAGAGACCCAGTACTTC

D: TRBD1
V: TRBV7-8
J: TRBJ1-1
size: .
CDR3: CASSRRGRGQGATEAFF
DNA: TGTGCCAGCAGCAGAAGAGGGCGGGGACAGGGGGCCACTGAAGCTTTCTTT

D: .
V: TRBV28
J: TRBJ2-7
size: .
CDR3: CASSYGDKPYEQYF
DNA: TGTGCCAGCAGTTACGGAGACAAGCCCTACGAGCAGTACTTC

D: .
V: TRBV7-2
J: TRBJ1-6
size: .
CDR3: CASSPSNRGTNSPLHF
DNA: TGTGCCAGCAGCCCAAGTAACAGAGGCACTAATTCACCCCTCCACTTT

D: .
V: TRBV2
J: TRBJ1-6
size: .
CDR3: CASSVQQGLYSPLHF
DNA: TGTGCCAGCAGCGTCCAACAGGGACTATATTCACCCCTCCACTTT

D: .
V: TRBV9
J: TRBJ2-1
size: .
CDR3: CASSPWTSYNEQFF
DNA: TGTGCCAGCAGCCCCTGGACATCCTACAATGAGCAGTTCTTC

D: .
V: TRBV4-3
J: TRBJ2-1
size: .
CDR3: CASSQRGSYNEQFF
DNA: TGCGCCAGCAGCCAGCGGGGATCATACAATGAGCAGTTCTTC

D: .
V: TRBV6-5
J: TRBJ1-4
size: once
CDR3: CASSRGRVWEKLFF
DNA: TGTGCCAGCAGTCGCGGGCGAGTCTGGGAAAAACTGTTTTTT

D: .
V: TRBV18
J: TRBJ1-4
size: medium-sized
CDR3: CASSPVGTGNEKLFF
DNA: TGTGCCAGCTCACCTGTCGGGACGGGCAATGAAAAACTGTTTTTT

D: TRBD2
V: TRBV4-1
J: TRBJ2-7
size: .
CDR3: CASSQEVSGDEQYF
DNA: TGCGCCAGCAGCCAAGAGGTTAGCGGGGACGAGCAGTACTTC

D: TRBD2
V: TRBV20-1
J: TRBJ2-7
size: .
CDR3: CSAAGDYEQYF
DNA: TGCAGTGCAGCGGGGGACTACGAGCAGTACTTC

D: .
V: TRBV19
J: TRBJ2-2
size: .
CDR3: CASGDRNTGELFF
DNA: TGTGCCAGCGGCGACAGGAACACCGGGGAGCTGTTTTTT

D: TRBD2
V: TRBV4-2
J: TRBJ2-1
size: few
CDR3: CASSQDRGGYNEQFF
DNA: TGTGCCAGCAGCCAAGATCGGGGGGGGTACAATGAGCAGTTCTTC

D: .
V: TRBV7-6
J: TRBJ2-7
size: .
CDR3: CASSLANPGTWRLNEQYF
DNA: TGTGCCAGCAGCTTAGCCAACCCCGGGACATGGAGACTCAACGAGCAGTACTTC

D: TRBD2
V: TRBV4-3
J: TRBJ2-3
size: .
CDR3: CASSQGGTSGGTDTQYF
DNA: TGCGCCAGCAGCCAGGGTGGGACTAGCGGGGGCACAGATACGCAGTATTTT

D: TRBD1
V: TRBV7-9
J: TRBJ1-2
size: .
CDR3: CASSRDSSYGYTF
DNA: TGTGCCAGCAGCCGGGACAGCAGCTATGGCTACACCTTC

D: .
V: TRBV18
J: TRBJ2-5
size: .
CDR3: CASSQLDRQETQYF
DNA: TGTGCCAGCTCACAATTGGACAGACAAGAGACCCAGTACTTC

D: .
V: TRBV6-1
J: TRBJ1-6
size: .
CDR3: CASSASWGDWDNSPLHF
DNA: TGTGCCAGCAGTGCCTCCTGGGGGGACTGGGATAATTCACCCCTCCACTTT

D: .
V: TRBV2
J: TRBJ2-7
size: .
CDR3: CASSQGWPYEQYF
DNA: TGTGCCAGCAGCCAGGGGTGGCCCTACGAGCAGTACTTC

D: .
V: TRBV5-4
J: TRBJ2-1
size: .
CDR3: CASSLIPADHEQFF
DNA: TGTGCCAGCAGCTTGATACCGGCCGACCATGAGCAGTTCTTC

D: TRBD1
V: TRBV19
J: TRBJ2-3
size: few
CDR3: CASSMLSGQGTDTQYF
DNA: TGTGCCAGTAGTATGCTTAGCGGACAGGGGACCGATACGCAGTATTTT

D: .
V: TRBV18
J: TRBJ2-7
size: .
CDR3: CASSSGGRYEQYF
DNA: TGTGCCAGCTCTTCGGGGGGCCGGTACGAGCAGTACTTC

D: .
V: TRBV15
J: TRBJ1-1
size: .
CDR3: CATSRDLSGVGNTEAFF
DNA: TGTGCCACCAGCAGAGATTTATCGGGAGTAGGGAACACTGAAGCTTTCTTT

D: TRBD2
V: TRBV6-6
J: TRBJ2-2
size: .
CDR3: CASTLRGGRNTGELFF
DNA: TGTGCCAGCACCCTCCGGGGGGGCAGGAACACCGGGGAGCTGTTTTTT

D: .
V: TRBV7-9
J: TRBJ2-7
size: .
CDR3: CASSRSDGAYEQYF
DNA: TGTGCCAGCAGCCGCTCGGACGGAGCCTACGAGCAGTACTTC

D: TRBD1
V: TRBV11-1
J: TRBJ1-1
size: .
CDR3: CASSLGGGVGAEAFF
DNA: TGTGCCAGCAGCTTAGGAGGGGGCGTGGGCGCTGAAGCTTTCTTT

D: TRBD2
V: TRBV9
J: TRBJ2-3
size: .
CDR3: CASSVWSSGGAGDTQYF
DNA: TGTGCCAGCAGCGTATGGTCTAGCGGGGGGGCAGGGGATACGCAGTATTTT

D: TRBD1
V: TRBV18
J: TRBJ2-1
size: .
CDR3: CASSLTGGGNEQFF
DNA: TGTGCCAGCTCACTGACAGGGGGAGGGAATGAGCAGTTCTTC

D: .
V: TRBV2
J: TRBJ2-2
size: .
CDR3: CASSGSFTGELFF
DNA: TGTGCCAGCAGTGGTTCGTTCACCGGGGAGCTGTTTTTT

D: TRBD1
V: TRBV6-5
J: TRBJ1-2
size: .
CDR3: CASSTMGQGAAF
DNA: TGTGCCAGCAGTACCATGGGACAGGGGGCGGCCTTC

D: .
V: TRBV7-2
J: TRBJ2-1
size: few
CDR3: CASSWGAQGEQFF
DNA: TGTGCCAGCAGTTGGGGGGCCCAGGGTGAGCAGTTCTTC

D: .
V: TRBV4-3
J: TRBJ1-4
size: .
CDR3: CASSQDFSGGVYEKLFF
DNA: TGCGCCAGCAGCCAAGATTTCTCGGGGGGCGTCTATGAAAAACTGTTTTTT